This T cell receptor (beta chain) was sequenced during a study of blood T cell repertoires in COVID-19. Sequenced by immunoSEQ multiplex PCR; TCRdb stores in-frame clones only, minus some. The sample carries some 250,000 clones, over 65% recorded once. After removal of 6 bases from V and 2 bases from J, the junction contained 1 base not matched to a gene. The CDR3 has 13 residues. V usage is TRBV12-3 or TRBV12-4 and J usage is TRBJ1-3; 7 bases fit TRBD1. The sample consisted of peripheral blood. The source of this sequence is a woman of 80 years or more with acute or convalescent COVID-19. The CDR3, as DNA: TGTGCCAGCAGCGGGACAGCTGGAAACACCATATATTTT. Protein sequence: CASSGTAGNTIYF.